A single sample gave rise to the 26 T cell receptor beta chains below, sequenced in a study of shared clonotypes between healthy human individuals. Some clones are missing from TCRdb's copy, which holds only in-frame ones; the method was immunoSEQ multiplex PCR. The sample contains roughly 2,000,000 clones, roughly 93% of which appear only once. As defined, naive CD8 cells were CD45RO-negative and positively selected for CCR7, with terminally differentiated effector memory CD45RA+ cells excluded. What was sequenced was naive CD8+ T cells from PBMCs. These receptors all come from a man between 18 and 35 years old in good health. Some clones in this sample may be carry-over from other donors' samples.

This chain connects TRBV11-2 to TRBJ1-1; 8 bases map to TRBD1. The length of the CDR3 is 13 residues. V lost 7 bases and J lost 1; bases outside the gene matches: 2. CDR1 and CDR2 (germline): SGHAT, FQNNGV. CDR3 sequence (DNA): TGTGCCAGCATCGGACAGGGGAACACTGAAGCTTTCTTT. Its translation is CASIGQGNTEAFF.

The chain carries TRBV7-8 and TRBJ2-2; D is uncertain. The germline gives CDR1 SGHVS, CDR2 FQNEAQ. The V and J ends lost 3 bases and 1 base respectively, with 6 bases between them. The CDR3 has 14 residues. CDR3 in amino acids: CASSLSQNTGELFF. The CDR3 bases are TGTGCCAGCAGCTTGAGTCAGAACACCGGGGAGCTGTTTTTT.

J is TRBJ1-1 and V is TRBV7-9; TRBD1 might be the D (6 bases). In germline, CDR1 is SEHNR, CDR2 FQNEAQ (reference sequence). This CDR3 spans 17 amino acids. V lost 1 base to trimming and J lost 0 bases, with 15 bases between them. The CDR3 DNA reads as TGTGCCAGCAGCTTAGACAGGGTCGAGGCGATGAACACTGAAGCTTTCTTT. Translating gives CASSLDRVEAMNTEAFF.

The chain links TRBV5-6 to TRBJ1-1; the D gene is possibly TRBD1 (5 bases). The CDR3 consists of 15 residues. The ends were cut back, 0 bases at V and 5 bases at J, with 14 bases in the middle. Germline values: CDR1 SGHDT, CDR2 YYEEEE. The CDR3 loop reads CASSLAGTGGTEAFF. The DNA of the CDR3 is TGTGCCAGCAGCTTGGCCGGGACCGGGGGGACTGAAGCTTTCTTT. Together with reference TRBV5-6 and TRBJ1-1, the CDR3 gives the full variable domain: DAGVTQSPTHLIKTRGQQVTLRCSPKSGHDTVSWYQQALGQGPQFIFQYYEEEERQRGNFPDRFSGHQFPNYSSELNVNALLLGDSALYLCASSLAGTGGTEAFFGQGTRLTVV.

The V call is TRBV6-1, the J call TRBJ1-3; 7 nucleotides line up with TRBD1. The CDR3 runs 14 residues. V was pared by 4 bases and J by 4 bases, with 4 bases of the junction left unmatched. CDR1 and CDR2 from the germline V gene are MNHNS and SASEGT. The CDR3 sequence: CASSGGGSGNTIYF. DNA for the CDR3: TGTGCCAGCAGTGGAGGGGGCTCAGGAAACACCATATATTTT.

V gene TRBV7-3 combines with J gene TRBJ2-1; 7 nucleotides match TRBD2. Germline trimming cut 5 bases from V and 10 bases from J; bases unmatched to any gene: 8. The CDR3 totals 13 residues. Germline-derived CDR1 and CDR2 are SGHTA and FQGTGA. The CDR3 DNA follows: TGTGCCAGCAGCGATGCTAGCGGCGGGGAGCAGTTCTTC. It is translated as CASSDASGGEQFF. Using reference TRBV7-3 and TRBJ2-1 for the parts outside the CDR3, the full variable domain is GAGVSQTPSNKVTEKGKYVELRCDPISGHTALYWYRQSLGQGPEFLIYFQGTGAADDSGLPNDRFFAVRPEGSVSTLKIQRTERGDSAVYLCASSDASGGEQFFGPGTRLTVL.

The chain is built from TRBV11-2 and TRBJ2-1, with D maybe TRBD1 (6 bases). V was trimmed by 0 bases and J by 4 bases, leaving 13 bases between them. The CDR3 extends over 16 amino acids. Looked up from germline, CDR1 is SGHAT and CDR2 is FQNNGV. The CDR3 reads CASSLDFTGTYNEQFF. The CDR3 DNA reads TGTGCCAGCAGCTTAGATTTCACAGGGACATACAATGAGCAGTTCTTC.

V gene TRBV27 combines with J gene TRBJ1-2; TRBD1 might be the D (5 bases). Trimming took off 3 bases at V and 6 bases at J, with 14 bases between the two ends. CDR1 and CDR2 from the germline V gene are MNHEY and SMNVEV (reference sequence). This CDR3 is built from 14 residues. Here the CDR3 reads CASSLRQGHHGYTF. The CDR3 nucleotides read TGTGCCAGCAGTTTGCGGCAGGGCCATCATGGCTACACCTTC.

V and J are TRBV27 and TRBJ2-6; weak D call: TRBD1 (6 bases). There are 15 residues in the CDR3. Germline values: CDR1 MNHEY, CDR2 SMNVEV (reference sequence). With 3 bases removed from V and 4 bases from J, the gap between germline ends came to 10 bases. This CDR3 is CASSLGAGGANVLTF. DNA for the CDR3: TGTGCCAGCAGTTTGGGGGCAGGAGGGGCCAACGTCCTGACTTTC.

Worth noting for this clone: The same CDR3 is also encoded by other DNA sequences in this sample. The V gene is TRBV27, the J gene TRBJ2-7; the D is unclear. V shed 2 bases and J shed 5 bases, with 4 bases lying between them. This CDR3 is 11 amino acids long. Germline values: CDR1 MNHEY, CDR2 SMNVEV (reference sequence). CDR3 sequence: CASSLGNEQYF. CDR3 coding DNA: TGTGCCAGCAGTTTAGGTAACGAGCAGTACTTC.

This clone was counted only a few times. The V gene is TRBV4-2, the J gene TRBJ1-5; no clear D gene. Germline values: CDR1 LGHNA, CDR2 YNFKEQ. This CDR3 contains 13 residues. V lost 3 bases and J lost 5, with 8 bases in between. The CDR3 bases are TGTGCCAGCAGCCACGAGGCCTATCAGCCCCAGCATTTT. Amino acid sequence: CASSHEAYQPQHF.

This sequence joins TRBV15 and TRBJ2-7; TRBD2 matches at 11 bases. The trim removed 4 bases at V and 0 bases at J, leaving 5 bases unmatched. The CDR3 has 16 residues. Looked up from germline, CDR1 is LNHNV and CDR2 is YYDKDF (reference sequence). This CDR3 reads CATSIRLAGSSYEQYF. CDR3 coding DNA: TGTGCCACCAGCATTCGACTAGCGGGGAGCTCCTACGAGCAGTACTTC.

This clone appeared a single time. The chain is built from TRBV6-1 and TRBJ1-2, with TRBD1 as a possible D gene (6 bases). There are 14 residues in the CDR3. Germline V gene sequence: CDR1 MNHNS, CDR2 SASEGT. Trimming left V 3 bases short and J 4 bases short, with 12 bases between. CDR3 coding DNA: TGTGCCAGCAGTGAGGGGGGACACCTCTATGGCTACACCTTC. Residues: CASSEGGHLYGYTF.

The chain couples TRBV9 to TRBJ2-3; 11 bases are shared with TRBD2. The trim removed 4 bases at V and 4 bases at J, leaving 5 bases unmatched. The CDR3 loop spans 15 amino acids. CDR1 SGDLS and CDR2 YYNGEE come from the germline V gene. CDR3 loop: CASSYSGREADTQYF. The CDR3 region has the DNA TGTGCCAGCAGCTATAGCGGGAGGGAGGCAGATACGCAGTATTTT.

Concerning this clone: The same CDR3 arises from other DNA sequences in this sample as well. This chain connects TRBV6-5 to TRBJ1-1; D remains unclear. This CDR3 is built from 14 residues. Per germline, CDR1 MNHEY and CDR2 SVGAGI. V was cut by 2 bases and J by 0 bases, with 7 bases left in between. Here the CDR3 reads CASSYEGMNTEAFF. The CDR3 DNA sequence: TGTGCCAGCAGTTACGAGGGAATGAACACTGAAGCTTTCTTT.

The chain couples TRBV7-9 to TRBJ2-1; D is possibly TRBD1 or TRBD2 (6 bases each). V was trimmed by 4 bases and J by 8 bases, leaving 18 bases between them. In germline, CDR1 is SEHNR, CDR2 FQNEAQ (reference sequence). The CDR3 is 15 amino acids. The CDR3 coding sequence is TGTGCCAGCAGCTACCCAGAGGGGGGTTTGTATGAGCAGTTCTTC. This gives the protein CASSYPEGGLYEQFF.

This chain links TRBV28 with TRBJ2-1, with D unclear. The germline CDR1 and CDR2 sequences are MDHEN and SYDVKM. The CDR3 consists of 15 residues. Trimming took 6 bases from V and 9 from J, leaving 21 bases between them. In DNA, the CDR3 is TGTGCCAGCAGCCCCCCGGCCCGGCCCTTAGGTGAGCAGTTCTTC. It is translated as CASSPPARPLGEQFF. Drawing the rest from reference TRBV28 and TRBJ2-1, the complete variable domain is DVKVTQSSRYLVKRTGEKVFLECVQDMDHENMFWYRQDPGLGLRLIYFSYDVKMKEKGDIPEGYSVSREKKERFSLILESASTNQTSMYLCASSPPARPLGEQFFGPGTRLTVL.

The chain's CDR3 is CASSLGFTDHYGYTF. CDR3 nucleotides: TGTGCCAGCAGCTTAGGTTTCACGGACCACTATGGCTACACCTTC. V usage is TRBV7-9 and J usage is TRBJ1-2; D unclear. V shed 1 base and J shed 3 bases, with 12 bases lying between them. The CDR3 extends over 15 amino acids. Germline V gives CDR1 SEHNR, CDR2 FQNEAQ (reference sequence).

This chain uses TRBV11-2 with TRBJ2-1, with D maybe TRBD1 (5 bases). Trimming left V 5 bases short and J 5 bases short, with 16 bases between. Germline values: CDR1 SGHAT, CDR2 FQNNGV. This CDR3 comprises 15 residues. CDR3 nucleotide sequence: TGTGCCAGCAGCCCTGGGGCAGAGAGGCACAATGAGCAGTTCTTC. Protein: CASSPGAERHNEQFF. Together with reference TRBV11-2 and TRBJ2-1, the CDR3 gives the full variable domain: EAGVAQSPRYKIIEKRQSVAFWCNPISGHATLYWYQQILGQGPKLLIQFQNNGVVDDSQLPKDRFSAERLKGVDSTLKIQPAKLEDSAVYLCASSPGAERHNEQFFGPGTRLTVL.

The J gene is TRBJ2-1, the V gene TRBV19; D possibly corresponds to TRBD2 (6 bases). The CDR3 sequence is 12 residues long. CDR1 is LNHDA, CDR2 SQIVND, per germline (reference sequence). V lost 11 bases and J lost 4, with 12 bases in between. CDR3 sequence: CASRDLYNEQFF. CDR3 bases: TGTGCCTCAAGGGACTTGTACAATGAGCAGTTCTTC.

The gene calls are TRBV2 and TRBJ2-7; TRBD1 aligns across 9 bases. Per the germline V gene, CDR1 is SNHLY and CDR2 is FYNNEI. V trimming: 4 bases; J trimming: 5 bases; junction bases outside the gene matches: 12. CDR3 length equals 16 residues. CDR3 sequence: CASSATNRGLRDEQYF. The CDR3 DNA reads as TGTGCCAGCAGTGCCACAAACAGGGGGCTTCGGGACGAGCAGTACTTC.

V and J are TRBV27 and TRBJ1-1; D perhaps matches TRBD1 (5 bases). The length of the CDR3 is 16 residues. CDR1 and CDR2 (germline): MNHEY, SMNVEV (reference sequence). V was trimmed by 0 bases and J by 6 bases, leaving 17 bases between them. The CDR3 loop is CASSLSVWGEQAEAFF. CDR3 coding DNA: TGTGCCAGCAGTTTATCGGTGTGGGGGGAACAGGCTGAAGCTTTCTTT.

The chain links TRBV15 to TRBJ2-5; 9 bases map to TRBD2. With V trimmed by 5 bases and J by 5 bases, 9 bases remained unmatched. CDR1 LNHNV and CDR2 YYDKDF come from the germline V gene (reference sequence). The CDR3 extends over 15 amino acids. The CDR3 region is CATSSKGSGRETQYF. The CDR3 region has the DNA TGTGCCACCAGCTCCAAAGGCAGCGGGAGGGAGACCCAGTACTTC. Full variable domain (missing parts from reference TRBV15 and TRBJ2-5): DAMVIQNPRYQVTQFGKPVTLSCSQTLNHNVMYWYQQKSSQAPKLLFHYYDKDFNNEADTPDNFQSRRPNTSFCFLDIRSPGLGDTAMYLCATSSKGSGRETQYFGPGTRLLVL.

The chain uses TRBV7-9 and TRBJ1-2; D perhaps matches TRBD1 (6 bases). The germline CDR1 and CDR2 sequences are SEHNR and FQNEAQ (reference sequence). V lost 5 bases and J lost 8, with 21 bases in between. This CDR3 comprises 15 residues. Here the CDR3 reads CASSPPGRGARGYTF. DNA of the CDR3: TGTGCCAGCAGCCCTCCCGGTAGGGGGGCCCGGGGCTACACCTTC.

The chain recombines TRBV27 with TRBJ1-5; 7 bases line up with TRBD1. The CDR3 sequence is 15 residues long. Germline V lookup: CDR1 MNHEY, CDR2 SMNVEV (reference sequence). The V gene end was trimmed by 5 bases and the J gene end by 0 bases; junction bases not matched to a gene: 4. In DNA, the CDR3 is TGTGCCAGCAGTCCTCGACAGGGTAGCAATCAGCCCCAGCATTTT. Translation: CASSPRQGSNQPQHF.

The V and J genes are TRBV7-8 and TRBJ2-3, with D perhaps matching TRBD2 (6 bases). Germline V gene data show CDR1 as SGHVS and CDR2 as FQNEAQ. This CDR3 is 15 amino acids long. Deletions cut 2 bases from V and 5 bases from J, with 14 bases between. CDR3 DNA: TGTGCCAGCAGCTTATGGGGAGGTAGAGAAGATACGCAGTATTTT. Its translation: CASSLWGGREDTQYF.